These 28 T cell receptor beta chains originate from one sample sequenced in a study of T cells in Graves' hyperthyroidism and ophthalmopathy. The TCR beta CDR3 regions underwent amplification using RNA transcripts as the source. The TCR CDR3 first-round RT-PCR relied on the HTBI primer set. Via MiXCR, TCRdb re-called the multiplex PCR reads, giving one row per CDR3 protein. The sample records about half a million distinct CDR3 sequences, around 22% being singletons. The sequenced sample consisted of blood. These TCRs come from a woman in her thirties with Graves' ophthalmopathy.

The gene calls are TRBV7-2 and TRBJ2-7, with 7 bases fitting TRBD1. The CDR3 covers 15 residues. Unmatched junction bases numbered 9, after V lost 6 bases and J lost 1 base. The germline CDR1 and CDR2 sequences are SGHTA and FQGNSA. The CDR3 here is CASRRQGRGSYEQYF. The CDR3 region has the DNA TGTGCCAGCAGACGACAGGGTAGGGGGTCCTACGAGCAGTACTTC.

This clonotype was detected many times. The chain recombines TRBV7-9 with TRBJ2-7, with 8 bases aligning to TRBD1. The V and J ends lost 5 bases and 6 bases, in that order; junction bases with no gene match: 9. In germline, CDR1 is SEHNR, CDR2 FQNEAQ (reference sequence). The CDR3 contains 14 residues. The CDR3 DNA follows: TGTGCCAGCAGCCCAACGACAGGGGTTGGCGAGCAGTACTTC. Translated, it gives CASSPTTGVGEQYF.

This clonotype came up many times. The chain carries TRBV7-2 and TRBJ2-5; a possible D gene is TRBD1 (5 bases). The V gene lost 5 bases and the J gene lost 1 base, with 11 bases spanning the gap. Germline V gives CDR1 SGHTA, CDR2 FQGNSA. This CDR3 region has 14 residues. DNA of the CDR3: TGTGCCAGCAGCCCACGACAGCTCCAAGAGACCCAGTACTTC. Translated: CASSPRQLQETQYF. Supplemented by reference TRBV7-2 and TRBJ2-5, the full variable domain reads GAGVSQSPSNKVTEKGKDVELRCDPISGHTALYWYRQSLGQGLEFLIYFQGNSAPDKSGLPSDRFSAERTGGSVSTLTIQRTQQEDSAVYLCASSPRQLQETQYFGPGTRLLVL.

This clonotype was detected ten times or more. V usage is TRBV12-3 or TRBV12-4 and J usage is TRBJ2-5, with TRBD2 as a possible D gene (5 bases). This CDR3 has 15 amino acids. V shed 3 bases and J shed 1 base, with 12 bases lying between them. CDR3 bases: TGTGCCAGCAGTTTGAGCCCGGGGTCCCAAGAGACCCAGTACTTC. Protein product: CASSLSPGSQETQYF.

This rearrangement joins TRBV29-1 to TRBJ1-2, with TRBD1 as a possible D gene (6 bases). The CDR3 length is 12 residues. Germline assignment: CDR1 SQVTM and CDR2 ANQGSEA. The V and J ends lost 6 bases and 3 bases respectively, with 11 bases between them. CDR3 protein: CSVYRVDYGYTF. The CDR3 nucleotides read TGCAGCGTCTACAGGGTAGACTATGGCTACACCTTC.

The chain recombines TRBV2 with TRBJ1-1; D call uncertain. CDR1 and CDR2 (germline): SNHLY, FYNNEI. The germline V and J ends were trimmed by 3 bases and 6 bases, with 5 bases remaining between them. The CDR3 is 11 amino acids. CDR3 loop: CASSEWSEAFF. In nucleotides, the CDR3 is TGTGCCAGCAGTGAGTGGTCTGAAGCTTTCTTT.

Remarks on this clonotype: The conserved final phenylalanine or tryptophan is absent from the CDR3, which likely points to a read error. The rearrangement links TRBV6-2 or TRBV6-3 to TRBJ2-3; TRBD1 aligns across 7 bases. Per the germline V gene, CDR1 is MNHEY and CDR2 is SVGEGT. V dropped 8 bases and J dropped 2; count of bases not matched to a gene: 7. The CDR3 spans 14 residues. The CDR3 region is CASPWDSNTDTQYC. The CDR3 bases are TGTGCCAGCCCCTGGGACAGCAACACAGATACGCAGTATTGT.

This clonotype was observed a few times. This chain joins TRBV20-1 and TRBJ1-3, with D uncertain. V lost 0 bases, J lost 7 bases, and 16 bases lay in between. From germline, CDR1 is DFQATT and CDR2 SNEGSKA (reference sequence). The CDR3 consists of 15 residues. The CDR3: CSARDHLGIGNTIYF. The CDR3 DNA reads as TGCAGTGCTAGAGATCATTTGGGGATTGGGAACACCATATATTTT.

The chain recombines TRBV15 with TRBJ2-5, with D perhaps assigned TRBD1 or TRBD2 (6 bases each). Germline-derived CDR1 and CDR2 are LNHNV and YYDKDF (reference sequence). This CDR3 has 13 residues. Trimming took 7 bases from V and 5 from J, leaving 14 bases between them. The CDR3 loop is CATNGGGRETQYF. CDR3 DNA sequence: TGTGCCACCAACGGAGGGGGGCGGGAGACCCAGTACTTC.

At least ten counts were recorded for this clonotype. This chain uses TRBV20-1 with TRBJ2-5; 8 bases map to TRBD2. Germline V lookup: CDR1 DFQATT, CDR2 SNEGSKA (reference sequence). The V segment lost 6 bases and the J segment 5 bases; nucleotides outside the gene matches: 11. CDR3 size: 14 residues. CDR3 in amino acids: CSATGTRGPETQYF. CDR3 DNA: TGCAGTGCGACCGGGACTAGGGGTCCGGAGACCCAGTACTTC.

The chain has TRBV4-1 and TRBJ1-5; D remains ambiguous. The CDR3 consists of 16 residues. Trimming stripped 0 bases from V and 0 bases from J, with 9 bases between. CDR1 MGHRA and CDR2 YSYEKL come from the germline V gene. CDR3 DNA: TGCGCCAGCAGCCAAGATTTTAGTGTTAGCAATCAGCCCCAGCATTTT. Its translation is CASSQDFSVSNQPQHF.

The chain links TRBV2 to TRBJ2-2; TRBD1 aligns across 7 bases. V trimming: 6 bases; J trimming: 2 bases; junction bases outside the gene matches: 6. The CDR3 length is 15 residues. The germline V gene has CDR1 SNHLY and CDR2 FYNNEI. The CDR3 DNA reads as TGTGCCAGCAGACGATGGGACAGTAACACCGGGGAGCTGTTTTTT. Translating gives CASRRWDSNTGELFF.

As regards this clonotype: Its ends do not fully match the called genes, so a read error is possible. The V gene is TRBV6-2 or TRBV6-3, the J gene TRBJ2-7; D perhaps matches TRBD2 (5 bases). The germline V gene encodes CDR1 MNHEY and CDR2 SVGEGT. The CDR3 loop spans 17 amino acids. The CDR3 sequence is CASSYRSEGLSSYDQYF. In DNA form, the CDR3 reads TGTGCCAGCAGTTACCGGTCTGAAGGACTGAGCTCCTACGATCAGTACTTC.

This clonotype was picked up many times. This sequence joins TRBV6-1 and TRBJ1-1; no definite D call. CDR1 is MNHNS, CDR2 SASEGT, per germline. This CDR3 has 15 residues. V lost 6 bases and J 1 base, leaving 15 bases between the germline ends. CDR3 region: CASSSLGQTNTEAFF. The DNA for the CDR3 is TGTGCCAGCAGCTCCCTCGGGCAGACGAACACTGAAGCTTTCTTT.

In its sample, this clonotype was seen a few times. The chain joins TRBV7-3 to TRBJ2-2; a possible D gene is TRBD2 (5 bases). V lost 3 bases and J lost 5, with 16 bases in between. The CDR3 covers 16 residues. Germline V gene data show CDR1 as SGHTA and CDR2 as FQGTGA. The CDR3 sequence: CASSLHSPGSTGELFF. As DNA, the CDR3 is TGTGCCAGCAGCTTGCATTCCCCGGGATCGACCGGGGAGCTGTTTTTT.

Ten or more counts support this clonotype. This chain joins TRBV3-1 and TRBJ1-5; D unclear. Trimming took off 1 base at V and 6 bases at J, with 7 bases between the two ends. The germline gives CDR1 LGHDT, CDR2 YNNKEL (reference sequence). The CDR3 has 13 amino acids. The CDR3 sequence is CASSQGVSQPQHF. The CDR3 coding sequence is TGTGCCAGCAGCCAAGGTGTGAGTCAGCCCCAGCATTTT. Using reference TRBV3-1 and TRBJ1-5 for the parts outside the CDR3, the full variable domain is DTAVSQTPKYLVTQMGNDKSIKCEQNLGHDTMYWYKQDSKKFLKIMFSYNNKELIINETVPNRFSPKSPDKAHLNLHINSLELGDSAVYFCASSQGVSQPQHFGDGTRLSIL.

This clonotype was recorded at least ten times. The rearrangement joins TRBV10-2 to TRBJ1-5; 7 bases line up with TRBD1. Unmatched junction bases numbered 5, after V lost 3 bases and J lost 0 bases. Germline V gene sequence: CDR1 WSHSY, CDR2 SAAADI. CDR3 length: 16 amino acids. The CDR3 sequence: CASSDKTGYSNQPQHF. CDR3 nucleotide sequence: TGCGCCAGCAGTGACAAGACAGGGTATAGCAATCAGCCCCAGCATTTT.

The chain employs TRBV6-2 or TRBV6-3 and TRBJ2-5; 9 nucleotides match TRBD2. Per germline, CDR1 MNHEY and CDR2 SVGEGT. The CDR3 sequence is 14 residues long. J lost 5 bases, V lost 7 bases, and 8 bases had no gene match. DNA of the CDR3: TGTGCCAGCACCTTAGCGGGGGCCGTGGAGACCCAGTACTTC. Protein product: CASTLAGAVETQYF.

This clonotype has only a few counts. This CDR3 is CASRMGHVTPHQYF. In DNA, the CDR3 is TGTGCCAGCAGGATGGGACACGTAACCCCACATCAGTACTTC. The chain couples TRBV28 to TRBJ2-4, with a possible D match to TRBD1 (6 bases). Germline lookup yields CDR1 MDHEN and CDR2 SYDVKM. There are 14 residues in the CDR3. Trimming took off 6 bases at V and 12 bases at J, with 21 bases between the two ends.

V gene TRBV7-8 combines with J gene TRBJ2-7; the D is unclear. Trimming removed 5 bases at V and 1 base at J, with 12 bases between. Germline CDR1 reads SGHVS; CDR2 reads FQNEAQ. The CDR3 totals 14 residues. The CDR3 nucleotides read TGTGCCAGCAGCCTGGGGTTAGTTTCCTACGAGCAGTACTTC. Translated, it gives CASSLGLVSYEQYF.

A few counts support this clonotype. This chain joins TRBV10-3 and TRBJ1-2; 7 nucleotides match TRBD1. V lost 4 bases, J lost 2 bases, and 7 bases stayed unmatched. The CDR3 length is 15 residues. Germline CDR1 and CDR2: ENHRY and SYGVKD. The CDR3 DNA sequence: TGTGCCATCAGTGTTCGACAGGGAACCAACTATGGCTACACCTTC. Its translation: CAISVRQGTNYGYTF.

This clonotype occurred many times. This chain links TRBV6-5 with TRBJ1-2; the D is unclear. The V gene lost 6 bases and the J gene lost 8 bases, with 13 bases spanning the gap. This CDR3 has 12 amino acids. The germline V gene has CDR1 MNHEY and CDR2 SVGAGI. CDR3 in amino acids: CASSSPLVGYTF. The CDR3 DNA reads as TGTGCCAGCAGCTCCCCCCTGGTGGGCTACACCTTC.

This clonotype was observed many times. The chain recombines TRBV6-2 or TRBV6-3 with TRBJ2-5; 7 bases map to TRBD1. Unmatched junction bases numbered 10, after V lost 11 bases and J lost 4 bases. Germline V gives CDR1 MNHEY, CDR2 SVGEGT. The CDR3 sequence is 13 residues long. CDR3 sequence: CACTGTARETQYF. CDR3 coding DNA: TGTGCCTGCACCGGGACAGCACGAGAGACCCAGTACTTC.

Many counts were recorded for this clonotype. The chain employs TRBV12-3 or TRBV12-4 and TRBJ2-7, with a weak D call TRBD1 (6 bases). V was trimmed by 1 base and J by 2 bases, leaving 9 bases between them. This CDR3 spans 14 amino acids. The CDR3 bases are TGTGCCAGCAGTTTAGGACAGGCCGCCTACGAGCAGTACTTC. Translation gives CASSLGQAAYEQYF.

This clonotype occurred many times. The rearrangement joins TRBV5-1 to TRBJ1-2; unclear D gene. Trimming took off 0 bases at V and 4 bases at J, with 10 bases between the two ends. Germline V CDR1 and CDR2: SGHRS, YFSETQ. This CDR3 has 14 residues. The CDR3 DNA reads as TGCGCCAGCAGCTTGGGGATTGAGCTCTATGGCTACACCTTC. It yields the protein CASSLGIELYGYTF.

This clonotype was picked up one time. The CDR3 ends on some other residue instead of the conserved phenylalanine or tryptophan, so this is likely a read error. The CDR3 nucleotides read TGTGCCAGCAGTCGCCGTGGGACAGGGTCCTATGGCTACACCATC. Translation gives CASSRRGTGSYGYTI. V usage is TRBV6-1 and J usage is TRBJ1-2, with 9 positions matching TRBD1. After removal of 5 bases from V and 4 bases from J, the junction contained 8 bases not matched to a gene. The V gene's germline CDR1 is MNHNS and CDR2 SASEGT. CDR3 length: 15 residues.

Many counts were recorded for this clonotype. This chain links TRBV29-1 with TRBJ1-2, with D perhaps TRBD1 (5 bases). CDR1 and CDR2 (germline): SQVTM, ANQGSEA. Between the trimmed V and J ends, which lost 7 bases and 2 bases, there was a span of 11 bases. This CDR3 has 12 amino acids. CDR3 loop: CSANTGNYGYTF. The DNA of the CDR3 is TGCAGCGCCAACACAGGAAACTATGGCTACACCTTC.

This clonotype was counted at least ten times. The chain joins TRBV3-1 to TRBJ1-3, with D possibly being TRBD1 (5 bases). V lost 6 bases and J lost 8, with 14 bases in between. The CDR3 sequence is 13 residues long. CDR1 and CDR2 (germline): LGHDT, YNNKEL (reference sequence). The CDR3 nucleotides read TGTGCCAGCAGTCGGGGCCGGCTGGACACCATATATTTT. It specifies CASSRGRLDTIYF.